This T cell receptor (beta chain) was found in a study of T cells in Graves' hyperthyroidism and ophthalmopathy. Germline V lookup: CDR1 MNHNS, CDR2 SASEGT. CDR3 length: 13 residues. V lost 4 bases and J 6 bases, leaving 10 bases between the germline ends. Study-level points and caveats: Researchers found most expanded thyroid clonotypes above 0.001 in blood as well.

Amplified TCR beta CDR3 regions came from RNA transcripts. TCR CDR3 regions were first amplified by RT-PCR with HTBI primers. TCRdb independently ran MiXCR on the multiplex PCR reads; one entry per CDR3 protein. This table has roughly 400,000 distinct CDR3 sequences, 11% to 15% appearing once. Researchers barred patients who had uncontrolled infection, other autoimmune disease, pregnancy or lactation. Each diagnosis drew on symptoms, thyroxine, TRAb, thyroid ultrasound and orbital computed tomography findings. As concerns this clonotype: What it binds is unknown.

The TCR originated in a man aged 50 to 60 with Graves' ophthalmopathy. The V and J genes are TRBV6-1 and TRBJ1-5; D gene ambiguous. The sample was blood. The CDR3 reads CASSGLGSQPQHF. DNA for the CDR3: TGTGCCAGCAGTGGCTTGGGGAGTCAGCCCCAGCATTTT.